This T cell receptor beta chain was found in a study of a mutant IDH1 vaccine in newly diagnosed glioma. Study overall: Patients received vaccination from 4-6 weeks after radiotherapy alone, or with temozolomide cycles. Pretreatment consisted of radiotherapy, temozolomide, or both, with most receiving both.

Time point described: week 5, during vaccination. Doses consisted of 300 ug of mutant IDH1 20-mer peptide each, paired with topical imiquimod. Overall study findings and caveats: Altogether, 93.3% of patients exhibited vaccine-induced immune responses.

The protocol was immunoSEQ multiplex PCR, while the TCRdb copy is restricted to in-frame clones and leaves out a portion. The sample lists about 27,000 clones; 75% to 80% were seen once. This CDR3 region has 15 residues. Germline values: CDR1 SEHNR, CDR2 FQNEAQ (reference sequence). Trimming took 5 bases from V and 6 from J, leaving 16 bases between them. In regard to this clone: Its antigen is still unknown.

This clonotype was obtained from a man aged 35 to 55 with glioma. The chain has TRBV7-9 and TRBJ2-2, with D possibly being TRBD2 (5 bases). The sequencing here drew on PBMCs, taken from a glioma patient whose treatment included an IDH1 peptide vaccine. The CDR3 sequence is CASSPPGYGAGELFF. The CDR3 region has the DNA TGTGCCAGCAGCCCACCTGGATACGGGGCCGGGGAGCTGTTTTTT.